The 5 T cell receptor beta chains below come from one sample, sequenced in a study of cytomegalovirus exposure and HLA in healthy donors. It was with 60 Vbeta and 13 Jbeta primers that the PCR ran. The assay was immunoSEQ multiplex PCR, and TCRdb's table has in-frame clones only and misses some. The table shows approximately 85,000 clones, with over 70% occurring only once. Sequenced sample: PBMCs. Receptors were obtained from a woman aged 45-60 years in good health and CMV-seropositive.

The chain has TRBV5-1 and TRBJ1-1; 7 nucleotides align to TRBD1. The trim removed 3 bases at V and 5 bases at J, leaving 10 bases unmatched. Per germline, CDR1 SGHRS and CDR2 YFSETQ. The CDR3 length is 15 residues. The CDR3 sequence: CASSYQDREGTEAFF. In DNA form, the CDR3 reads TGCGCCAGCAGCTATCAAGACAGGGAAGGAACTGAAGCTTTCTTT.

The V call is TRBV7-6, the J call TRBJ2-1, with a tentative D call TRBD1 (6 bases). Germline CDR1 is SGHVS and CDR2 is FNYEAQ. The germline V and J ends were trimmed by 5 bases and 7 bases, with 9 bases remaining between them. This CDR3 comprises 12 residues. CDR3 sequence: CASSTRGNEQFF. The CDR3 nucleotides read TGTGCCAGCAGCACCAGGGGTAATGAGCAGTTCTTC. Looking up the rest from reference TRBV7-6 and TRBJ2-1 gives the full variable domain: GAGVSQSPRYKVTKRGQDVALRCDPISGHVSLYWYRQALGQGPEFLTYFNYEAQQDKSGLPNDRFSAERPEGSISTLTIQRTEQRDSAMYRCASSTRGNEQFFGPGTRLTVL.

The V call is TRBV2, the J call TRBJ1-2, with 10 positions matching TRBD1. The V segment lost 3 bases and the J segment 8 bases; nucleotides outside the gene matches: 9. The length of the CDR3 is 15 residues. CDR1 is SNHLY and CDR2 is FYNNEI in the germline V gene. The CDR3 reads CASSDVGQGMWGYTF. The CDR3 DNA is TGTGCCAGCAGTGACGTGGGACAGGGGATGTGGGGCTACACCTTC.

The V gene is TRBV5-1, the J gene TRBJ1-3, with 7 bases that match TRBD1. This CDR3 is built from 15 residues. Germline CDR1 is SGHRS and CDR2 is YFSETQ. With V trimmed by 5 bases and J by 2 bases, 7 bases remained unmatched. CDR3 amino acids: CASRQGKLAGNTIYF. The CDR3 DNA reads as TGCGCCAGCAGACAGGGGAAATTAGCTGGAAACACCATATATTTT.

The chain carries TRBV7-8 and TRBJ2-3; D is unclear. Germline-derived CDR1 and CDR2 are SGHVS and FQNEAQ. CDR3 length: 13 residues. V lost 3 bases, J lost 3 bases, and 7 bases lay in between. As DNA, the CDR3 is TGTGCCAGCAGCTTCTCTAGTACAGATACGCAGTATTTT. This gives the protein CASSFSSTDTQYF.